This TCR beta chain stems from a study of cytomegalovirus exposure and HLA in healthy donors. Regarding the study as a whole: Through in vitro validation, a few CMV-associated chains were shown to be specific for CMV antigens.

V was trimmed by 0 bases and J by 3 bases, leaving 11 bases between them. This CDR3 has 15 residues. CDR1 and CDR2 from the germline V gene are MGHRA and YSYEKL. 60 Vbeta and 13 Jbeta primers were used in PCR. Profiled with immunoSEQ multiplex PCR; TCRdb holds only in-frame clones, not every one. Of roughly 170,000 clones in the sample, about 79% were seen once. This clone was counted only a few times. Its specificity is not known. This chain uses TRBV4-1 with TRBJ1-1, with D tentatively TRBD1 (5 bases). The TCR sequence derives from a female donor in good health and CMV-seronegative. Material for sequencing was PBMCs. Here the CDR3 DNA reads TGCGCCAGCAGCCAAGATCGACAGCTGGACACTGAAGCTTTCTTT. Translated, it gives CASSQDRQLDTEAFF.